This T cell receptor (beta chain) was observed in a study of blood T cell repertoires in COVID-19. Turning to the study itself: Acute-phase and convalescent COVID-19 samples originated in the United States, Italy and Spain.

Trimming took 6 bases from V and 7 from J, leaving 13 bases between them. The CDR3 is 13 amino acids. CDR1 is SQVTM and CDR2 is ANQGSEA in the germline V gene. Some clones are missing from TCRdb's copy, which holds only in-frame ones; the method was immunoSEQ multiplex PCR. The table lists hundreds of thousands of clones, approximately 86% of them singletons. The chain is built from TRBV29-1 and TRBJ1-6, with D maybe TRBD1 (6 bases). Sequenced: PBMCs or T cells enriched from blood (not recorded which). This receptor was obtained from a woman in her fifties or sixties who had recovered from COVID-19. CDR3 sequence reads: CSVRQAENSPLHF. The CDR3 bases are TGCAGCGTAAGACAGGCCGAAAATTCACCCCTCCACTTT.